The TCR beta chain under discussion was sequenced for a study of blood T cell repertoires in COVID-19. Study at large: Spain, Italy and the United States supplied samples that represented acute and convalescent COVID-19.

Per germline, CDR1 SGDLS and CDR2 YYNGEE. Losses at the gene ends were 0 bases for V and 9 bases for J; bases not matched to a gene: 9. The CDR3 is made up of 17 amino acids. The Seattle patients, enrolled during active infection, were followed longitudinally. Only in-frame clones appear in the TCRdb table, and some are missing; sequencing was by immunoSEQ multiplex PCR. The sample has approximately 400,000 clones, around 88% seen once. The clonotype was recovered from a woman in her 50s with COVID-19, enrolled during active disease. The specimen sequenced was peripheral blood. J is TRBJ1-6 and V is TRBV9, with 10 bases that match TRBD1. DNA of the CDR3: TGTGCCAGCAGCGTAGGTTTAGAGGGACAGGGGTTTTCACCCCTCCACTTT. Translated: CASSVGLEGQGFSPLHF.